This T cell receptor beta chain comes out of a study of shared clonotypes between healthy human individuals. Trimming shortened V by 1 base and J by 6 bases, and 10 bases separated the two germline ends. This CDR3 comprises 14 residues. Germline CDR1 reads SGHTA; CDR2 reads FQGNSA. Libraries were prepared by immunoSEQ multiplex PCR; TCRdb keeps only in-frame clonotypes and omits some of them. This repertoire shows over 850,000 clones, around 82% found once; its top ten account for 0.4% to 0.55%. The TCR originated in a man younger than 30 in good health. Some clones in this sample may be carry-over from other donors' samples. J is TRBJ2-1 and V is TRBV7-2; tentative D call: TRBD2 (5 bases). Sequenced material: memory CD4+ T cells from PBMCs. Stated subset: CD45RA-negative fraction. CDR3 nucleotides: TGTGCCAGCAGCTTAGGGACTGCGTCCAATGAGCAGTTCTTC. It encodes CASSLGTASNEQFF.